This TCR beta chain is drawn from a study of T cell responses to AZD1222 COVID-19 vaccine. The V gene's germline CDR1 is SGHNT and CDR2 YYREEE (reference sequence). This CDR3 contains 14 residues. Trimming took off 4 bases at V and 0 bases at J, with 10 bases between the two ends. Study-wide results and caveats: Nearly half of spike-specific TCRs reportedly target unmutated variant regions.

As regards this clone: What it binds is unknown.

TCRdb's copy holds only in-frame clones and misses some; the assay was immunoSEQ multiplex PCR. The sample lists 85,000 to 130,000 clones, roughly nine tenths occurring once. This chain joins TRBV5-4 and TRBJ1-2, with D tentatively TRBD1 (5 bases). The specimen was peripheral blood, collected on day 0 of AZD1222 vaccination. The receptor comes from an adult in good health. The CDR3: CASSPLGANYGYTF. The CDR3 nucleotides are TGTGCCAGCAGCCCCTTAGGGGCTAACTATGGCTACACCTTC.